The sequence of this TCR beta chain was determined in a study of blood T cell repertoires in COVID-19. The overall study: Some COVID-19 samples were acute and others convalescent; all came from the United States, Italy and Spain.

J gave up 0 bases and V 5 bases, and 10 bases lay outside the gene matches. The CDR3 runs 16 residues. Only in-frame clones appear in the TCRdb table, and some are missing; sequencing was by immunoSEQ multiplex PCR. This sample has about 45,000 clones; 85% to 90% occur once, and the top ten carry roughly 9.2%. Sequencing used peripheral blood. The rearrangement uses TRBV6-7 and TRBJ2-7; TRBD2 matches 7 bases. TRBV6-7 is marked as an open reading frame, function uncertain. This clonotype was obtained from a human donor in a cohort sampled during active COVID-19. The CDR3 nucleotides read TGTGCCAGCAGTCTCGGAGGAGCGGGGTCCTCCTACGAGCAGTACTTC. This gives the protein CASSLGGAGSSYEQYF.